This T cell receptor beta chain stems from a study of vaccination and CD4 T cells after COVID-19. The Oncomine TCR Beta short-read assay was what sequenced the DNA obtained from cultured CD4+ T cells. MiXCR was run by TCRdb on the PCR reads, yielding one entry per CDR3 protein. The table includes about 9,100 distinct CDR3 sequences, roughly three fifths detected once. This clonotype was observed a few times. What it recognizes is unknown. Noted treatment: approximately 10-day PBMC culture with coronavirus spike peptide pools or control peptides (ViraFEST assay). The culture of under 2.5 million PBMCs per well included 10 IU/ml IL-2 and approximately 9.2 ug/ml peptide pools. CDR3 size: 13 residues. Germline V gene sequence: CDR1 LNHDA, CDR2 SQIVND (reference sequence). The ends lost 7 bases at V and 5 bases at J; junction bases unmatched: 5.

The sequence was collected from a human donor with COVID-19. Sequenced here: cultured CD4+ T cells from blood, sampled after SARS-CoV-2 vaccination. The V call is TRBV19, the J call TRBJ1-2, with TRBD1 identical over 9 bases. CDR3 sequence reads: CASMGDRVYGYTF. CDR3 in DNA: TGTGCCAGTATGGGGGACAGGGTGTATGGCTACACCTTC.